Detailed here is one TCR beta chain. Other nucleotide sequences in the sample specify the same CDR3. The data were taken from a study of cytomegalovirus exposure and HLA in healthy donors. Use of 60 Vbeta and 13 Jbeta primers characterized the PCR. Assay used: immunoSEQ multiplex PCR; TCRdb lists only in-frame clones, some missing. Its listing shows about 70,000 clones. The origin of this receptor is a female donor in good health and CMV-seropositive. Specimen: PBMCs.

CDR3 residues: CASSQAAAGSPLHF. The CDR3 coding sequence is TGCGCCAGCAGCCAAGCCGCAGCGGGTTCACCCCTCCACTTT. V is TRBV4-1 and J is TRBJ1-6; D not resolved. The CDR3 contains 14 residues. CDR1 MGHRA and CDR2 YSYEKL come from the germline V gene. Trimming pared 1 base from V and 9 bases from J, leaving 10 bases between.